What follows are 21 T cell receptor beta chains derived from one specimen sequenced in a study of CD8 T cells in Susac syndrome. Reverse transcription of roughly 0.5 to 1 ug RNA was carried out with random hexamers. A single record per CDR3 protein comes from TCRdb applying MiXCR to the immunoSEQ multiplex PCR reads. The table includes around 300,000 distinct CDR3 sequences, approximately 90% detected once. The sequenced sample was CD4+ T cells from PBMCs. These receptors all stem from a human donor with multiple sclerosis.

The chain links TRBV20-1 to TRBJ1-2; D may be TRBD1 (5 bases). Between the trimmed V and J ends, which lost 5 bases and 8 bases, there was a span of 15 bases. CDR1 and CDR2 (germline): DFQATT, SNEGSKA (reference sequence). The CDR3 has 12 amino acids. DNA for the CDR3: TGCAGTGCTGATCGGGGGGTTGGCGGCTACACCTTC. Translated: CSADRGVGGYTF.

The V call is TRBV2, the J call TRBJ2-2, with TRBD2 identical over 8 bases. Germline CDR1 is SNHLY and CDR2 is FYNNEI. V was clipped by 1 base and J by 4 bases; unmatched bases: 5. The CDR3 runs 16 residues. The DNA for the CDR3 is TGTGCCAGCAGTGAAGATTTAGCGGGACCCACCGGGGAGCTGTTTTTT. This encodes CASSEDLAGPTGELFF.

The chain carries TRBV20-1 and TRBJ2-1; TRBD2 aligns across 7 bases. The V gene end was trimmed by 5 bases and the J gene end by 7 bases; junction bases not matched to a gene: 8. The CDR3 runs to 13 residues. From germline, CDR1 is DFQATT and CDR2 SNEGSKA (reference sequence). The CDR3 protein is CSAGGGTWNEQFF. CDR3 DNA: TGCAGTGCTGGGGGGGGGACTTGGAATGAGCAGTTCTTC.

This chain connects TRBV5-1 to TRBJ1-2; D remains unclear. Germline lookup yields CDR1 SGHRS and CDR2 YFSETQ. Trimming removed 0 bases at V and 4 bases at J, with 13 bases between. The CDR3 extends over 15 amino acids. CDR3 sequence: CASSLEGLGSYGYTF. CDR3 nucleotide sequence: TGCGCCAGCAGCTTGGAAGGCTTGGGGAGCTATGGCTACACCTTC.

The chain has TRBV3-1 and TRBJ2-7, with D tentatively TRBD2 (6 bases). From germline, CDR1 is LGHDT and CDR2 YNNKEL (reference sequence). V was trimmed by 6 bases and J by 0 bases, leaving 12 bases between them. CDR3 length: 14 residues. The CDR3 sequence: CASSRAGRSYEQYF. The DNA for the CDR3 is TGTGCCAGCAGTCGAGCGGGCCGCTCCTACGAGCAGTACTTC.

V usage is TRBV9 and J usage is TRBJ1-1; no clear D. The CDR3 is made up of 18 amino acids. In germline, CDR1 is SGDLS, CDR2 YYNGEE. Trimming shortened V by 4 bases and J by 0 bases, and 22 bases separated the two germline ends. The CDR3 here is CASSPERSRRDMNTEAFF. The CDR3 nucleotides read TGTGCCAGCAGCCCCGAAAGGTCGAGGCGCGATATGAACACTGAAGCTTTCTTT.

The chain employs TRBV20-1 and TRBJ2-5; TRBD2 matches at 8 bases. Germline V lookup: CDR1 DFQATT, CDR2 SNEGSKA (reference sequence). The CDR3 runs to 13 residues. V shed 6 bases, J shed 4 bases, and the junction held 7 bases outside the gene matches. CDR3 amino acids: CSAPGTSPETQYF. The CDR3 DNA reads as TGCAGTGCACCCGGGACTAGTCCAGAGACCCAGTACTTC.

This clonotype was seen a single time. V usage is TRBV12-5 and J usage is TRBJ2-4; D is unclear. The CDR3 has 16 amino acids. Per germline, CDR1 LGHNT and CDR2 FRNRAP. Trimming removed 8 bases at V and 7 bases at J, with 24 bases between. The CDR3 sequence is CASSSPSAPQFNIQYF. DNA of the CDR3: TGTGCTAGTTCTTCTCCCAGCGCGCCGCAGTTCAACATTCAGTACTTC.

This clonotype was observed a handful of times. The chain recombines TRBV7-2 with TRBJ1-2, with 7 bases matching TRBD1. Trimming at V came to 7 bases and at J to 2 bases, leaving 4 bases not matched to a gene. The CDR3 is 13 residues long. Germline V gene data show CDR1 as SGHTA and CDR2 as FQGNSA. CDR3 sequence: CASTPTGNYGYTF. DNA of the CDR3: TGTGCCAGCACCCCGACAGGGAACTATGGCTACACCTTC.

This chain links TRBV18 with TRBJ2-7; 8 positions agree with TRBD1. The CDR3 is 15 residues long. Trimming removed 6 bases from V and 3 bases from J; junction bases left unmatched: 10. The germline gives CDR1 KGHSH, CDR2 LQKENI. As DNA, the CDR3 is TGTGCCAGCTCGAATCAGGGGGCTTTCGACTACGAGCAGTACTTC. Amino acids: CASSNQGAFDYEQYF.

The chain carries TRBV7-9 and TRBJ2-7; tentative D call: TRBD2 (6 bases). The CDR3 has 13 amino acids. Deletions cut 2 bases from V and 6 bases from J, with 11 bases between. In germline, CDR1 is SEHNR, CDR2 FQNEAQ (reference sequence). CDR3 in DNA: TGTGCCAGCAGCTTATACGCGGGGCTCGAGCAGTACTTC. Translated: CASSLYAGLEQYF.

The V and J genes are TRBV5-1 and TRBJ1-2; D gene ambiguous. Germline CDR1 reads SGHRS; CDR2 reads YFSETQ. The CDR3 spans 16 residues. Trimming took 0 bases from V and 4 from J, leaving 16 bases between them. Written as DNA, the CDR3 is TGCGCCAGCAGCTTGGAAGGAACGCCTGGGCGCTATGGCTACACCTTC. This encodes CASSLEGTPGRYGYTF.

The chain joins TRBV20-1 to TRBJ2-1; 8 bases line up with TRBD1. Germline V gene sequence: CDR1 DFQATT, CDR2 SNEGSKA (reference sequence). J lost 7 bases, V lost 5 bases, and 10 bases had no gene match. The length of the CDR3 is 14 residues. CDR3 sequence: CSAEADRGRNEQFF. The CDR3, as DNA: TGCAGTGCTGAAGCTGACAGGGGAAGGAATGAGCAGTTCTTC.

The V and J genes are TRBV7-9 and TRBJ2-7; TRBD1 or TRBD2 may be the D gene (5 bases each). The germline gives CDR1 SEHNR, CDR2 FQNEAQ (reference sequence). This CDR3 comprises 16 residues. Deletions cut 2 bases from V and 2 bases from J, with 16 bases between. Here the CDR3 reads CASSLNQGAVPYEQYF. The CDR3 nucleotides are TGTGCCAGCAGCTTAAACCAGGGAGCGGTCCCCTACGAGCAGTACTTC.

This clonotype was seen once. J is TRBJ1-5 and V is TRBV2; tentatively, D is TRBD1 (5 bases). This CDR3 contains 16 residues. The ends were cut back, 6 bases at V and 3 bases at J, with 18 bases in the middle. Germline V gene sequence: CDR1 SNHLY, CDR2 FYNNEI. Here the CDR3 reads CASSLSGGGNNQPQHF. CDR3 bases: TGTGCCAGCAGCCTCTCAGGCGGGGGAAACAATCAGCCCCAGCATTTT.

In DNA, the CDR3 is TGTGCCAGCAGCTTAAGTCGGCCCGATGGCTACACCTTC. Amino acid sequence: CASSLSRPDGYTF. The chain carries TRBV7-2 and TRBJ1-2; no firm D call. Germline V gene sequence: CDR1 SGHTA, CDR2 FQGNSA. The CDR3 sequence is 13 residues long. Trimming shortened V by 2 bases and J by 6 bases, and 10 bases separated the two germline ends.

This clonotype was seen once. The chain couples TRBV7-3 to TRBJ2-7, with 7 bases fitting TRBD2. This CDR3 comprises 13 residues. Germline trimming cut 4 bases from V and 6 bases from J; bases unmatched to any gene: 6. CDR1 and CDR2 (germline): SGHTA, FQGTGA. The CDR3 region has the DNA TGTGCCAGCAGCTACGGACTAGAGGGCGAGCAGTACTTC. Translation gives CASSYGLEGEQYF.

The chain couples TRBV11-2 to TRBJ2-1; 7 bases match TRBD2. The J segment lost 6 bases and the V segment lost 1 base, leaving 21 bases of the junction unmatched. Germline-derived CDR1 and CDR2 are SGHAT and FQNNGV. The CDR3 sequence is 20 residues long. The DNA for the CDR3 is TGTGCCAGCAGCTTAGTCGGTTCGGGAGTTGGCGGGAGCGCGCTCAATGAGCAGTTCTTC. It encodes CASSLVGSGVGGSALNEQFF. The whole variable domain, filled in from reference TRBV11-2 and TRBJ2-1, reads EAGVAQSPRYKIIEKRQSVAFWCNPISGHATLYWYQQILGQGPKLLIQFQNNGVVDDSQLPKDRFSAERLKGVDSTLKIQPAKLEDSAVYLCASSLVGSGVGGSALNEQFFGPGTRLTVL.

The CDR3 bases are TGTGCCAGCAGCTTCCAGGGTTTCGGGGAGCTGTTTTTT. This sequence encodes CASSFQGFGELFF. The chain has TRBV7-9 and TRBJ2-2; TRBD1 is a possible D gene (5 bases). Germline V CDR1 and CDR2: SEHNR, FQNEAQ (reference sequence). This CDR3 has 13 residues. Trimming cost V 3 bases and J 7 bases, with 9 bases left between them.

The chain recombines TRBV20-1 with TRBJ2-5, with 16 bases lining up with TRBD2. CDR1 DFQATT and CDR2 SNEGSKA come from the germline V gene (reference sequence). This CDR3 region has 16 residues. J gave up 5 bases and V 6 bases, and 9 bases lay outside the gene matches. The CDR3, as DNA: TGCAGTGCCCCAGGGACTAGCGGGAGGGTTACCGAGACCCAGTACTTC. Translation: CSAPGTSGRVTETQYF.

This chain joins TRBV18 and TRBJ1-1, with TRBD1 identical over 7 bases. The CDR3 extends over 15 amino acids. Germline CDR1 is KGHSH and CDR2 is LQKENI. The junction had 7 bases not matched to a gene; V was cut back by 3 bases and J by 3 bases. CDR3 region: CASSPYQGGDTEAFF. CDR3 in DNA: TGTGCCAGCTCACCTTATCAGGGGGGCGACACTGAAGCTTTCTTT. Full variable domain (rest looked up from reference TRBV18 and TRBJ1-1): NAGVMQNPRHLVRRRGQEARLRCSPMKGHSHVYWYRQLPEEGLKFMVYLQKENIIDESGMPKERFSAEFPKEGPSILRIQQVVRGDSAAYFCASSPYQGGDTEAFFGQGTRLTVV.